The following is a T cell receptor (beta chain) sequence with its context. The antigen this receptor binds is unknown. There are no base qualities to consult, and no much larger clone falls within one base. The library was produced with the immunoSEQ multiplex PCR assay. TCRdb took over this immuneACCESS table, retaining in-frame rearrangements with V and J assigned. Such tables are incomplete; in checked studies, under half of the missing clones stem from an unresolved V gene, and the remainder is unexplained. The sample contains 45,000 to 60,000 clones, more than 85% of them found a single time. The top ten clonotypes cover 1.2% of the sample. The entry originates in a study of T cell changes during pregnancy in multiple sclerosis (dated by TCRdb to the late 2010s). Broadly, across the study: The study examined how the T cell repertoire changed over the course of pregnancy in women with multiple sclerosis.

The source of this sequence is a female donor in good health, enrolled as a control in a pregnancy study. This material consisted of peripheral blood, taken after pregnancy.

DNA sequence: TGTGCCAGTACTCTAGCTTCGGGGGCCAACGTCCTGACTTTC. Translated, this is CASTLASGANVLTF. The rearrangement joined TRBV7-2 to TRBJ2-6, and the D gene may be TRBD2, 5 bases matching. Looking up the germline V gene yields CDR1 SGHTA and CDR2 FQGNSA. From cysteine to phenylalanine, the CDR3 is 14 amino acids long. Of the read, only the CDR3 DNA is kept; its 42 bases are in frame from base 1. V drops 9 bases and J drops 4 bases, leaving 13 bases in between.